This T cell receptor beta chain was obtained from a study of CD8+CD57+ T cells in acquired aplastic anemia. Study findings and constraints: CD8+ Simpson's diversity in patients was not significantly different from that in controls.

Genomic DNA was employed as the template in profiling TCR beta VDJ and CDR3. MiXCR, run by TCRdb on the reads, gives a single entry per CDR3 protein. Found here are fewer than 300,000 distinct CDR3 sequences, approximately 82% of them singletons; the top ten hold approximately 42%. The ends were cut back, 5 bases at V and 2 bases at J, with 9 bases in the middle. Germline V gene sequence: CDR1 SGHVS, CDR2 FQNEAQ. The CDR3 has 13 residues. In the case of this clonotype: Its specificity is unknown.

Whoever was chosen for sequencing had shown CD8+CD57+ cell expansion by flow cytometry. The rearrangement joins TRBV7-8 to TRBJ1-2; possibly TRBD1 for D (5 bases). Sequencing input: sorted CD4+, CD8+, or CD8+CD57+ T cells (not recorded which) from PBMCs. The source is a human donor with aplastic anemia. The CDR3: CASSPTENYGYTF. DNA of the CDR3: TGTGCCAGCAGCCCGACAGAGAACTATGGCTACACCTTC.